This T cell receptor beta chain was sequenced in a study of T-cell reconstitution after alpha-beta-depleted transplantation in children. Preparation of the TCRbeta library was carried out with unique molecular identifiers. Using its own MiXCR run on the PCR reads, TCRdb lists one record per CDR3 protein. The sample has about 170,000 distinct CDR3 sequences; approximately 10% are singletons. V shed 5 bases and J shed 6 bases, with 17 bases lying between them. The CDR3 has 14 residues. Looked up from germline, CDR1 is SGDLS and CDR2 is YYNGEE. There are many counts of this clonotype. The chain combines TRBV9 with TRBJ1-1; perhaps TRBD1 as D (6 bases). The sample in question was PBMCs, obtained before TCRalphabeta/CD19-depleted stem cell transplant. This clonotype originated in a boy between 2 and 15 years old with acute myeloid leukemia, due to receive a stem cell transplant. In nucleotides, the CDR3 is TGTGCCAGCAGTCTAGGCACAGGGAGGGCTGAAGCTTTCTTT. This codes for CASSLGTGRAEAFF.